This T cell receptor (beta chain) was observed in a study of T cell responses to AZD1222 COVID-19 vaccine. General observations from the study: Reports indicate that nearly half of spike-specific TCRs are directed at unmutated variant regions. AZD1222 recipients seropositive at baseline numbered only 6 or 7. Once two AZD1222 doses were given, Spike-specific TCR breadth and depth went up.

Comment on this clone: Its matching antigen is unknown.

Trimming removed 6 bases from V and 8 bases from J, with 15 bases in between. The CDR3 runs 13 residues. CDR1 MNHEY and CDR2 SVGEGT come from the germline V gene. Libraries were prepared by immunoSEQ multiplex PCR; TCRdb keeps only in-frame clonotypes and omits some of them. The data contain under 140,000 clones, about 85% of them singletons. The clonotype was recovered from an adult in good health. Specimen: peripheral blood, collected on day 0 of AZD1222 vaccination. J is TRBJ2-3 and V is TRBV6-2 or TRBV6-3; D is unclear. As DNA, the CDR3 is TGTGCCAGCAGCCTGGGGAATCTAGGTACGCAGTATTTT. This sequence encodes CASSLGNLGTQYF.